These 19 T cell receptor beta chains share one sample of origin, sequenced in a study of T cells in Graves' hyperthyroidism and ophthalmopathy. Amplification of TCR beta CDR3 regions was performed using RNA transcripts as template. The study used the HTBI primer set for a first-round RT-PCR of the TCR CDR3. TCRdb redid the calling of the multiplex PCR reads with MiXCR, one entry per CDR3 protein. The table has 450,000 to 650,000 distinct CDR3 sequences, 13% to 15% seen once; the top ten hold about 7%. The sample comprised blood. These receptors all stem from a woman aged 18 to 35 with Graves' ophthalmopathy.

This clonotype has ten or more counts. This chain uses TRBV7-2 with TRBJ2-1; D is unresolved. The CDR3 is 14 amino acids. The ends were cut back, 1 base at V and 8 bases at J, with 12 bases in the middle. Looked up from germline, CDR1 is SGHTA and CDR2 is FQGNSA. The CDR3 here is CASSLDVRTYEQFF. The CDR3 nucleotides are TGTGCCAGCAGCTTAGACGTTAGGACGTATGAGCAGTTCTTC. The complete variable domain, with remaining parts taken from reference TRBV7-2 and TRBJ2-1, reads GAGVSQSPSNKVTEKGKDVELRCDPISGHTALYWYRQSLGQGLEFLIYFQGNSAPDKSGLPSDRFSAERTGGSVSTLTIQRTQQEDSAVYLCASSLDVRTYEQFFGPGTRLTVL.

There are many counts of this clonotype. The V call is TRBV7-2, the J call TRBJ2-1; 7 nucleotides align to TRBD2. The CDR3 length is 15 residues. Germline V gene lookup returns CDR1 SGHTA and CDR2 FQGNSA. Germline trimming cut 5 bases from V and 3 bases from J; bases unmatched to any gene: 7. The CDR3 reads CASSDRSGNYNEQFF. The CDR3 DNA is TGTGCCAGCAGCGACCGAAGCGGGAACTACAATGAGCAGTTCTTC.

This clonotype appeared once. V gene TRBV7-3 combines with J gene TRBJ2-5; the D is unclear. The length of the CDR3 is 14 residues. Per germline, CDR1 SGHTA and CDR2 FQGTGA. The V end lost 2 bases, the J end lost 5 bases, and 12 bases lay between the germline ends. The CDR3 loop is CASSLGSSSETQYF. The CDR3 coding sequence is TGTGCCAGCAGCTTAGGGTCGTCAAGCGAGACCCAGTACTTC.

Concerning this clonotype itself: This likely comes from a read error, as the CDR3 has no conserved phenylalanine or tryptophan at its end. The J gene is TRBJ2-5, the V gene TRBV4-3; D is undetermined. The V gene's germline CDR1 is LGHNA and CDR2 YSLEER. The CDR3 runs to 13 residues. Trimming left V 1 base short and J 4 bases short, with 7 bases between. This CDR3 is CASSQVRLETQYL. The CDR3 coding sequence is TGCGCCAGCAGCCAAGTACGATTAGAGACCCAGTACCTC.

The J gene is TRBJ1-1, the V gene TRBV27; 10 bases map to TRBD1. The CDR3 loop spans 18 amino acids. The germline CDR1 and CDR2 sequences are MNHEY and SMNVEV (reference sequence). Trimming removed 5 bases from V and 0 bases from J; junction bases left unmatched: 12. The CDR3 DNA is TGTGCCAGCAGTCCCTTCGGACAGGGGGGGTTTCTGAACACTGAAGCTTTCTTT. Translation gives CASSPFGQGGFLNTEAFF.

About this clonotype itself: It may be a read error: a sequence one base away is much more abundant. The CDR3 sequence: CASSLWGQSNEQYF. CDR3 sequence (DNA): TGTGCCAGCAGCTTATGGGGACAGTCTAATGAGCAGTACTTC. This chain connects TRBV7-2 to TRBJ2-1; 7 bases line up with TRBD1. The end of the DNA is better explained by TRBJ2-7, so the J call may be wrong. Germline V gene lookup returns CDR1 SGHTA and CDR2 FQGNSA. The CDR3 is made up of 14 amino acids.

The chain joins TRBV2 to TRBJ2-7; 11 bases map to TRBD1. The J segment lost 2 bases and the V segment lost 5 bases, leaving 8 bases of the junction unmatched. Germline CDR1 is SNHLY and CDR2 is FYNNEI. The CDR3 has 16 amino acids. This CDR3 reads CASSPGQGVPAYEQYF. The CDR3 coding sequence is TGTGCCAGCAGTCCGGGACAGGGGGTACCAGCCTACGAGCAGTACTTC.

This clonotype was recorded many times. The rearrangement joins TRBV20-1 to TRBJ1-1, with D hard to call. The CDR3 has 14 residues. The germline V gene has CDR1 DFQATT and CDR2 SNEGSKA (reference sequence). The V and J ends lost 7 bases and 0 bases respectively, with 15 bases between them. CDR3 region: CSVRSRAMNTEAFF. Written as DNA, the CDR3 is TGCAGTGTTCGGAGTCGGGCAATGAACACTGAAGCTTTCTTT.

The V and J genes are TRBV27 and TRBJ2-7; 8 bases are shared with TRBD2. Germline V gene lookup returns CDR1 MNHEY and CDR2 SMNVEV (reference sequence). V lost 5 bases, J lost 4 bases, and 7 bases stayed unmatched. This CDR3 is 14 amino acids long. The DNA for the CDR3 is TGTGCCAGCAGTAATCCGGGAGGGGGATACGAGCAGTACTTC. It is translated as CASSNPGGGYEQYF.

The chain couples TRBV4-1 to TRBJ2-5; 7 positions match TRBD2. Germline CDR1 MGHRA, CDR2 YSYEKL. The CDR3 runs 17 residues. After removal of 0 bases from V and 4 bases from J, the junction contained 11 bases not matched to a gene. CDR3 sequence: CASSQDGGGGPSETQYF. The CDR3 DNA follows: TGCGCCAGCAGCCAAGATGGGGGGGGAGGGCCTTCAGAGACCCAGTACTTC.

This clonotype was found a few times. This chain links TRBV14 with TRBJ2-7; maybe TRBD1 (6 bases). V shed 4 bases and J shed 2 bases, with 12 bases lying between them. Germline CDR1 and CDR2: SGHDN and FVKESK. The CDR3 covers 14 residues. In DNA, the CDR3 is TGTGCCAGCAGCCCTCAACAGGGTACCTACGAGCAGTACTTC. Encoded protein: CASSPQQGTYEQYF.

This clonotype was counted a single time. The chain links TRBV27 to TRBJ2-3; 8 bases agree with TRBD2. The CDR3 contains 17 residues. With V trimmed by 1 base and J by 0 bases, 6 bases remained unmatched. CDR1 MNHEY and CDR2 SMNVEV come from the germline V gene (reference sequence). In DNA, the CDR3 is TGTGCCAGCAGTTTATTACGACCTAGCGGGAGCACAGATACGCAGTATTTT. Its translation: CASSLLRPSGSTDTQYF.

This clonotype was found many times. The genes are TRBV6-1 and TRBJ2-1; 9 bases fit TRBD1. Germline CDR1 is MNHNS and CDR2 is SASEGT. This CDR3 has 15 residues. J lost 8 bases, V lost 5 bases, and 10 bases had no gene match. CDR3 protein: CASSYGTGGIDEQFF. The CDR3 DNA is TGTGCCAGCAGTTACGGAACAGGGGGCATCGATGAGCAGTTCTTC.

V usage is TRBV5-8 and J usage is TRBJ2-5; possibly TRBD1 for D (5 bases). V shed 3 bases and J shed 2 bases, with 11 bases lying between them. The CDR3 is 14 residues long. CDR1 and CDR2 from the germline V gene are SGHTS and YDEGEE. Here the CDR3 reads CASSSNRFQETQYF. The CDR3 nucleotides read TGTGCCAGCAGCTCGAACAGGTTTCAAGAGACCCAGTACTTC.

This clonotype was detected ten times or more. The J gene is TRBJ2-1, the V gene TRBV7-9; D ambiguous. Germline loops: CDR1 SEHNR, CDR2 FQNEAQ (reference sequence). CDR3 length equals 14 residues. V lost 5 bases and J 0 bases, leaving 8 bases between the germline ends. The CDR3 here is CASSLSISYNEQFF. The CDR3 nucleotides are TGTGCCAGCAGCCTTTCGATCTCCTACAATGAGCAGTTCTTC.

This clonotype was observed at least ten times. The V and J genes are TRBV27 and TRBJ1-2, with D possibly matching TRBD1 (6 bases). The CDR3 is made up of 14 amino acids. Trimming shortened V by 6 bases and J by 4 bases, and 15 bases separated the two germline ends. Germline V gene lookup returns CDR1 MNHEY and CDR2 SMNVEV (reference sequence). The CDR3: CASSPNRDGYGYTF. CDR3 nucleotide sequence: TGTGCCAGCAGCCCCAACAGGGATGGCTATGGCTACACCTTC.

CDR3 region: CASSVASGGRGYTF. The CDR3 coding sequence is TGTGCCAGCAGCGTAGCTTCCGGGGGAAGAGGCTACACCTTC. The rearrangement joins TRBV9 to TRBJ1-2; D may be TRBD1 (5 bases). Germline V gene lookup returns CDR1 SGDLS and CDR2 YYNGEE. This CDR3 is 14 amino acids long. Trimming left V 0 bases short and J 8 bases short, with 14 bases between.

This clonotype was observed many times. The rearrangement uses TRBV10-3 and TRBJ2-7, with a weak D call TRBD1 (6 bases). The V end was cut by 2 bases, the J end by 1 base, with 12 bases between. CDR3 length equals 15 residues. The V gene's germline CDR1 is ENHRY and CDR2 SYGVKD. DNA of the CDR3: TGTGCCATCAGTGAGCCCGGGACATCTTCCTACGAGCAGTACTTC. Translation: CAISEPGTSSYEQYF.

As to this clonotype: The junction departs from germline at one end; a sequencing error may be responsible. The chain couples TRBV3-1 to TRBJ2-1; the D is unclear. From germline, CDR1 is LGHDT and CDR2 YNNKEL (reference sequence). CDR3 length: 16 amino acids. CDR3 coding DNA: TGTGCCAACAGCCCCCACCCATGGGGCTCCTACAATGAGCAGTTCTTC. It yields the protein CANSPHPWGSYNEQFF.